The TCR beta chain under discussion was sequenced for a study of beta chain features in type 1 diabetes. Study-level findings and limits: Type 1 diabetes patients had TCRB CDR3s that were shorter (moderately but significantly so) in all four CD4+ subsets. Cells carrying high TCR expression could end up over-represented when cDNA is sequenced. Relative to healthy donors, patients appeared to have naive, central memory and Treg TCRB repertoires that were more similar. With patients and controls alike, PCR might favor shorter templates to an equal degree.

Germline V gives CDR1 MNHEY, CDR2 SMNVEV (reference sequence). CDR3 size: 15 residues. Trimming removed 2 bases at V and 2 bases at J, with 11 bases between. On this clone: Its antigen is currently unknown.

The investigators reverse transcribed all of the isolated RNA, so they sequenced expressed TCRB transcripts. Using immunoSEQ multiplex PCR, the repertoire was profiled, and TCRdb retains in-frame clones only, with some absent. The sample carries some 150,000 clones, about 13% recorded once. The sequence was obtained from a man aged 18 to 29 with type 1 diabetes. The chain recombines TRBV27 with TRBJ2-3; D is perhaps TRBD1 or TRBD2 (6 bases each). The specimen was central memory CD4+ T cells from blood. Here the CDR3 reads CASSLRGESTDTQYF. The CDR3 DNA follows: TGTGCCAGCAGTTTAAGGGGGGAGTCCACAGATACGCAGTATTTT.